This note documents a single TCR beta chain sequence. As yet, its antigen is unknown. This entry is derived from a study of identical twins. Study-wide results and limits: Fewer insertions were carried by abundant cord blood beta clonotypes, but none was seen in memory repertoires. Out-of-frame TCR alpha sharing in monozygotic twins exceeded recombination model predictions. Twin-shared out-of-frame alpha sequences were enriched for low generation probability. Donors were not followed over many years; analysis was cross-sectional.

TCRdb re-analysed the 5' RACE reads in MiXCR, keeping a single row per CDR3 protein. This table holds more than 1.5 million distinct CDR3 sequences, about 31% found once. The clonotype originates from a newborn girl in good health. The sample comprised cord blood.

CDR3 nucleotides: TGTGCCAGCAGTTTGACAGGGGTAGCCAAAAACATTCAGTACTTC. Protein sequence: CASSLTGVAKNIQYF. The rearrangement uses TRBV27 and TRBJ2-4, with TRBD1 identical over 8 bases. Germline V gene data show CDR1 as MNHEY and CDR2 as SMNVEV (reference sequence). CDR3 length: 15 amino acids. Germline trimming cut 3 bases from V and 0 bases from J; bases unmatched to any gene: 1.